This entry lists 25 T cell receptor beta chains sequenced from one sample in a study of Tregs in tolerant kidney transplant recipients. The assay was immunoSEQ multiplex PCR, and TCRdb's table has in-frame clones only and misses some. The table shows about 120,000 clones, with about 90% occurring only once. The specimen was CD4+ T cells from blood. Every receptor here comes from a human donor in good health.

This clone has a handful of counts. The genes are TRBV6-1 and TRBJ2-3; D is unclear. Germline values: CDR1 MNHNS, CDR2 SASEGT. This CDR3 is built from 14 residues. V gave up 6 bases and J gave up 7 bases, with 17 bases separating them. In DNA, the CDR3 is TGTGCCAGCAGGCCGCCGGCGGCCGGGCATACGCAGTATTTT. Translated: CASRPPAAGHTQYF.

The rearrangement uses TRBV2 and TRBJ1-1; maybe TRBD1 (5 bases). The CDR3 extends over 13 amino acids. CDR1 and CDR2 from the germline V gene are SNHLY and FYNNEI. The V end was cut by 6 bases, the J end by 0 bases, with 8 bases between. The CDR3 coding sequence is TGTGCCAGCAGAACACAGGTGAACACTGAAGCTTTCTTT. Encoded protein: CASRTQVNTEAFF. Full variable domain (rest looked up from reference TRBV2 and TRBJ1-1): EPEVTQTPSHQVTQMGQEVILRCVPISNHLYFYWYRQILGQKVEFLVSFYNNEISEKSEIFDDQFSVERPDGSNFTLKIRSTKLEDSAMYFCASRTQVNTEAFFGQGTRLTVV.

The chain recombines TRBV18 with TRBJ2-7; TRBD1 matches at 9 bases. Germline values: CDR1 KGHSH, CDR2 LQKENI. The J segment lost 1 base and the V segment lost 6 bases, leaving 4 bases of the junction unmatched. This CDR3 has 14 residues. The CDR3 DNA sequence: TGTGCCAGCTCGGTGGGACAGGGTTCCTACGAGCAGTACTTC. Residues: CASSVGQGSYEQYF.

This rearrangement joins TRBV7-3 to TRBJ2-3, with a tentative D call TRBD2 (7 bases). The CDR3 is 15 residues long. Trimming cost V 2 bases and J 2 bases, with 11 bases left between them. Germline CDR1 and CDR2: SGHTA and FQGTGA. The CDR3 DNA reads as TGTGCCAGCAGCTTAGTGGCGGGGGCCACAGATACGCAGTATTTT. This codes for CASSLVAGATDTQYF.

The genes are TRBV7-8 and TRBJ2-3, with D perhaps matching TRBD1 (6 bases). V was shortened by 3 bases and J by 0 bases, with 7 bases between the two germline ends. Germline CDR1 and CDR2: SGHVS and FQNEAQ. The CDR3 has 14 amino acids. The CDR3 region has the DNA TGTGCCAGCAGCTTGACAGGTAGCACAGATACGCAGTATTTT. Translating it yields CASSLTGSTDTQYF.

V usage is TRBV4-1 and J usage is TRBJ2-1; perhaps TRBD2 as D (6 bases). CDR1 and CDR2 from the germline V gene are MGHRA and YSYEKL. Between the trimmed V and J ends, which lost 4 bases and 3 bases, there was a span of 19 bases. CDR3 length equals 17 residues. The CDR3 protein is CASSRWEVGEVYNEQFF. CDR3 sequence (DNA): TGCGCCAGCAGCCGGTGGGAGGTGGGGGAAGTCTACAATGAGCAGTTCTTC.

The genes are TRBV4-1 and TRBJ2-1, with 9 bases fitting TRBD2. Germline CDR1 is MGHRA and CDR2 is YSYEKL. The length of the CDR3 is 17 residues. V shed 4 bases, J shed 4 bases, and the junction held 11 bases outside the gene matches. CDR3: CASSPLPLAGGYNEQFF. The CDR3 region has the DNA TGCGCCAGCAGCCCCCTGCCTCTGGCGGGGGGGTACAATGAGCAGTTCTTC.

This clone was observed once. V and J are TRBV9 and TRBJ1-2, with 8 bases that match TRBD1. Trimming removed 5 bases from V and 3 bases from J; junction bases left unmatched: 9. CDR3 length: 15 residues. The germline gives CDR1 SGDLS, CDR2 YYNGEE. Written as DNA, the CDR3 is TGTGCCAGCAGATCAGGACAGGGCACTCACTATGGCTACACCTTC. Translation gives CASRSGQGTHYGYTF.

CDR3 in DNA: TGTGCCAGCAGTACCCCTCCCGGAGCCCAGCATTTT. As protein: CASSTPPGAQHF. This chain connects TRBV6-5 to TRBJ1-5; no reliable D call. Trimming removed 5 bases at V and 11 bases at J, with 13 bases between. This CDR3 is built from 12 residues. The germline V gene has CDR1 MNHEY and CDR2 SVGAGI.

V gene TRBV5-1 combines with J gene TRBJ2-3, with 8 bases aligning to TRBD1. CDR1 SGHRS and CDR2 YFSETQ come from the germline V gene. J lost 1 base, V lost 5 bases, and 3 bases had no gene match. The CDR3 is 14 residues long. DNA for the CDR3: TGCGCCAGCAGGGAGGGACAGGGCACAGATACGCAGTATTTT. Residues: CASREGQGTDTQYF.

The chain combines TRBV7-8 with TRBJ2-3; D may be TRBD2 (7 bases). Germline V CDR1 and CDR2: SGHVS, FQNEAQ. V dropped 0 bases and J dropped 3 bases, with 10 bases sitting between them. The CDR3 totals 15 residues. The CDR3 bases are TGTGCCAGCAGCTTAGCGGGGGGGCGGACAGATACGCAGTATTTT. Amino acids: CASSLAGGRTDTQYF.

The CDR3 DNA sequence: TGTGCCAGCAGCCGGGACAGGGGCAATGAAAAACTGTTTTTT. Amino acid sequence: CASSRDRGNEKLFF. This chain connects TRBV7-2 to TRBJ1-4; TRBD1 aligns across 10 bases. CDR3 size: 14 residues. Trimming at V came to 5 bases and at J to 5 bases, leaving 2 bases not matched to a gene. From germline, CDR1 is SGHTA and CDR2 FQGNSA.

This clone was recorded only once. This sequence joins TRBV5-1 and TRBJ1-2; D is ambiguous. Trimming shortened V by 4 bases and J by 6 bases, and 13 bases separated the two germline ends. The CDR3 sequence is 13 residues long. CDR1 SGHRS and CDR2 YFSETQ come from the germline V gene. The CDR3 sequence is CASSPMGRDGYTF. CDR3 DNA: TGCGCCAGCAGCCCCATGGGAAGGGATGGCTACACCTTC.

The chain recombines TRBV6-5 with TRBJ1-5; TRBD1 is a possible D gene (5 bases). V lost 6 bases and J 3 bases, leaving 12 bases between the germline ends. There are 14 residues in the CDR3. The germline gives CDR1 MNHEY, CDR2 SVGAGI. This CDR3 reads CASSSSGFNQPQHF. The CDR3 DNA is TGTGCCAGCAGCTCCTCAGGGTTCAATCAGCCCCAGCATTTT.

The V and J genes are TRBV2 and TRBJ1-2; TRBD1 might be the D (5 bases). Trimming cost V 6 bases and J 8 bases, with 16 bases left between them. The germline V gene has CDR1 SNHLY and CDR2 FYNNEI. The CDR3 has 13 residues. The CDR3 reads CASRSDNGRGYTF. CDR3 sequence (DNA): TGTGCCAGCAGATCGGACAATGGGAGAGGCTACACCTTC. Looking up the rest from reference TRBV2 and TRBJ1-2 gives the full variable domain: EPEVTQTPSHQVTQMGQEVILRCVPISNHLYFYWYRQILGQKVEFLVSFYNNEISEKSEIFDDQFSVERPDGSNFTLKIRSTKLEDSAMYFCASRSDNGRGYTFGSGTRLTVV.

The chain couples TRBV6-1 to TRBJ1-4; TRBD1 might be the D (5 bases). The germline gives CDR1 MNHNS, CDR2 SASEGT. V was clipped by 4 bases and J by 6 bases, with 12 bases between them. CDR3 length: 14 amino acids. Written as DNA, the CDR3 is TGTGCCAGCAGTGCCCTCCGGGGGGATGAAAAACTGTTTTTT. This sequence encodes CASSALRGDEKLFF.

The chain recombines TRBV9 with TRBJ1-2, with a weak D call TRBD1 (5 bases). V dropped 6 bases and J dropped 3 bases, with 15 bases sitting between them. This CDR3 is built from 14 residues. Germline V gene data show CDR1 as SGDLS and CDR2 as YYNGEE. Here the CDR3 reads CASNFGGDYYGYTF. The CDR3 region has the DNA TGTGCCAGCAATTTTGGGGGGGACTACTATGGCTACACCTTC. Full variable domain (remainder filled in from reference TRBV9 and TRBJ1-2): DSGVTQTPKHLITATGQRVTLRCSPRSGDLSVYWYQQSLDQGLQFLIQYYNGEERAKGNILERFSAQQFPDLHSELNLSSLELGDSALYFCASNFGGDYYGYTFGSGTRLTVV.

In this sample, this clone turned up a few times. V is TRBV19 and J is TRBJ1-5; D is unclear. Germline CDR1 reads LNHDA; CDR2 reads SQIVND (reference sequence). Trimming stripped 5 bases from V and 1 base from J, with 12 bases between. This CDR3 comprises 15 residues. The DNA for the CDR3 is TGTGCCAGTAGTCCGTACAGAGAGAGCAATCAGCCCCAGCATTTT. Translation: CASSPYRESNQPQHF.

The CDR3, as DNA: TGTGCCAGCAGTCTAGCTGGGACAGGGATCTATGGCTACACCTTC. Translated: CASSLAGTGIYGYTF. V gene TRBV6-1 combines with J gene TRBJ1-2, with 9 positions matching TRBD1. Losses at the gene ends were 5 bases for V and 4 bases for J; bases not matched to a gene: 8. From germline, CDR1 is MNHNS and CDR2 SASEGT. The CDR3 has 15 amino acids.

The chain uses TRBV7-9 and TRBJ2-3; maybe TRBD1 (6 bases). This CDR3 contains 16 residues. V lost 2 bases and J 1 base, leaving 13 bases between the germline ends. Germline CDR1 reads SEHNR; CDR2 reads FQNEAQ (reference sequence). CDR3 in amino acids: CASSLIGDRRTDTQYF. The DNA for the CDR3 is TGTGCCAGCAGCTTAATCGGCGACAGGCGCACAGATACGCAGTATTTT.

The chain couples TRBV7-2 to TRBJ2-2; D might be TRBD1 (5 bases). Trimming took off 1 base at V and 6 bases at J, with 9 bases between the two ends. The CDR3 extends over 14 amino acids. The V gene's germline CDR1 is SGHTA and CDR2 FQGNSA. The CDR3 DNA is TGTGCCAGCAGCTTAGGTGGGGCTGCCGGGGAGCTGTTTTTT. It codes for CASSLGGAAGELFF.

The CDR3 sequence is CASSLVGGQGLETQYF. The CDR3 region has the DNA TGCGCCAGCAGCTTGGTGGGCGGACAGGGGCTGGAGACCCAGTACTTC. The chain links TRBV5-1 to TRBJ2-5; 9 nucleotides agree with TRBD1. CDR3 length: 16 residues. Germline V gene sequence: CDR1 SGHRS, CDR2 YFSETQ. Trimming cost V 0 bases and J 5 bases; bases outside gene matches: 8.

This clone was recorded once. This CDR3 is CATSRDTAGGREQFF. The CDR3 DNA follows: TGTGCCACCAGCAGAGATACAGCGGGAGGCAGGGAGCAGTTCTTC. The chain is built from TRBV15 and TRBJ2-1; 9 bases fit TRBD2. This CDR3 contains 15 residues. J gave up 10 bases and V 0 bases, and 7 bases lay outside the gene matches. Per germline, CDR1 LNHNV and CDR2 YYDKDF (reference sequence). The variable domain in full, completed from reference TRBV15 and TRBJ2-1, reads DAMVIQNPRYQVTQFGKPVTLSCSQTLNHNVMYWYQQKSSQAPKLLFHYYDKDFNNEADTPDNFQSRRPNTSFCFLDIRSPGLGDTAMYLCATSRDTAGGREQFFGPGTRLTVL.

This clone was detected only once. The chain's CDR3 is CASRSSGGSYNEQFF. As DNA, the CDR3 is TGTGCCAGCAGATCTAGCGGGGGCTCCTACAATGAGCAGTTCTTC. The chain has TRBV6-1 and TRBJ2-1; 10 bases are a match to TRBD2. Germline V gene sequence: CDR1 MNHNS, CDR2 SASEGT. The length of the CDR3 is 15 residues. J lost 0 bases, V lost 6 bases, and 2 bases had no gene match.

The chain couples TRBV5-6 to TRBJ1-4, with no clear D. Trimming cost V 2 bases and J 4 bases, with 12 bases left between them. CDR1 is SGHDT and CDR2 is YYEEEE in the germline V gene. The CDR3 has 15 amino acids. CDR3 DNA: TGTGCCAGCAGCTTAACGCCAGGTTTTAATGAAAAACTGTTTTTT. Translation gives CASSLTPGFNEKLFF. The full variable domain, in which reference TRBV5-6 and TRBJ1-4 provide the parts outside the CDR3, is DAGVTQSPTHLIKTRGQQVTLRCSPKSGHDTVSWYQQALGQGPQFIFQYYEEEERQRGNFPDRFSGHQFPNYSSELNVNALLLGDSALYLCASSLTPGFNEKLFFGSGTQLSVL.